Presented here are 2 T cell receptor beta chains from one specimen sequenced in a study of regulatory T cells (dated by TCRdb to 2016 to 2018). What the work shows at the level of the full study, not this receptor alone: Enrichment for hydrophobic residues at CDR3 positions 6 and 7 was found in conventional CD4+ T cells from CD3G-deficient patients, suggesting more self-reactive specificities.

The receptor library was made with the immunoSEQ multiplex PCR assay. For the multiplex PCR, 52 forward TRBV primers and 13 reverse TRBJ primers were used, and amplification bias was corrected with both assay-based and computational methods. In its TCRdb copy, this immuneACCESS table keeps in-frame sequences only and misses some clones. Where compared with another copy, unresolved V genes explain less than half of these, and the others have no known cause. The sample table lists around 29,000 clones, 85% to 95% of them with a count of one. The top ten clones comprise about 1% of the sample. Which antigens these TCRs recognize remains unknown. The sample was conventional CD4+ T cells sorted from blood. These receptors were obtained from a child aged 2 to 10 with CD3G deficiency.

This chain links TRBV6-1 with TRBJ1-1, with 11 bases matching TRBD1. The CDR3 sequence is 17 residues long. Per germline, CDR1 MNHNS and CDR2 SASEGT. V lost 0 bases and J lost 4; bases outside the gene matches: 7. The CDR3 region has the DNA TGTGCCAGCAGTGAAGCGCACGGACAGGGGGCGTTCACTGAAGCTTTCTTT. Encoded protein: CASSEAHGQGAFTEAFF.

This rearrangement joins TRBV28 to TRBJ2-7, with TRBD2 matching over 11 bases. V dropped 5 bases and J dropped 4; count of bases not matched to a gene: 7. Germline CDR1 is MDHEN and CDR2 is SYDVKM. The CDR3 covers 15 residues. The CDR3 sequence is CASSQTSGMSYEQYF. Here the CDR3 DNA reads TGTGCCAGCAGTCAGACTAGCGGGATGAGTTACGAGCAGTACTTC.